This section outlines one T cell receptor (beta chain) sequence together with its context. Its antigen is as yet unknown. This sample was taken from a study of CD8+CD57+ T cells in acquired aplastic anemia. Study context: The mean DNA yield obtained from sorted CD4+ and CD8+ cells came to 3.2 ug. There were roughly 9.8 million reads, on average, for CD4+ cells from healthy donors. Study findings and constraints: There were around 28 CD8+ CDR3 sequences that occurred in both patients and controls. Researchers reported that CD8+ Simpson's diversity was not significantly different in patients versus controls.

CDR3 and TCR beta VDJ profiling relied on a genomic DNA template. One entry per CDR3 protein results from TCRdb running MiXCR on the reads. The data show around 150,000 distinct CDR3 sequences, roughly 47% seen once. CDR3 size: 14 residues. The germline V gene has CDR1 KGHDR and CDR2 SFDVKD. Trimming pared 5 bases from V and 4 bases from J, leaving 11 bases between. This TCR was recovered from a human donor in good health. V usage is TRBV24-1 and J usage is TRBJ2-1; D not resolved. Sequencing used sorted CD4+, CD8+, or CD8+CD57+ T cells (not recorded which) from PBMCs. CDR3 bases: TGTGCCACCAGTGGTTCTAGAACTTACAATGAGCAGTTCTTC. Residues: CATSGSRTYNEQFF.